A single sample is the source of the 23 T cell receptor beta chains below, sequenced in a study of spatial heterogeneity in lung cancer (dated by TCRdb to between 2019 and 2020). The intended sense of this specimen's time point label: blood at routine non-recurrence follow-up after resection. To prepare the library, 5' RACE was applied. Sequencing used a NextSeq 500. Through fastp at Q25 and MiXCR, TCRdb rebuilt clones from the public reads, retaining in-frame beta chains. All rows with the same CDR3 protein become a single entry with the most common DNA and genes. The sample table records about 43,000 distinct CDR3 sequences; roughly 20% of these occur just once. Under 8.5% of the sample rests with the top ten. The source material was PBMCs, sampled at follow-up. These receptors came from a female donor with early-stage non-small cell lung cancer.

This clonotype was seen a handful of times. The J gene is TRBJ1-2, the V gene TRBV9; the match to TRBD1 covers 7 bases. The CDR3 is 13 amino acids. The trim removed 4 bases at V and 4 bases at J, leaving 4 bases unmatched. Per germline, CDR1 SGDLS and CDR2 YYNGEE. The DNA for the CDR3 is TGTGCCAGCAGCCTCCGGGACAGCTATGGCTACACCTTC. Translation: CASSLRDSYGYTF.

This clonotype was picked up many times. The chain uses TRBV29-1 and TRBJ2-7; D not certain. Per germline, CDR1 SQVTM and CDR2 ANQGSEA. The CDR3 length is 16 residues. V gave up 3 bases and J gave up 4 bases, with 22 bases separating them. In nucleotides, the CDR3 is TGCAGCGTTGAGAGTCACCGCGCCCCGAAGTTTTACGAGCAGTACGTC. Its translation: CSVESHRAPKFYEQYV.

This clonotype appeared many times. V gene TRBV4-1 combines with J gene TRBJ2-6; TRBD1 matches 7 bases. Germline V CDR1 and CDR2: MGHRA, YSYEKL. The CDR3 is made up of 18 amino acids. Unmatched junction bases numbered 7, after V lost 1 base and J lost 1 base. The CDR3 loop reads CASSQGGRGKSGANVLTF. CDR3 in DNA: TGCGCCAGCAGCCAAGGAGGCAGGGGGAAATCTGGGGCCAACGTCCTGACTTTC.

The rearrangement links TRBV4-1 to TRBJ1-4; maybe TRBD1 (5 bases). The CDR3 covers 16 residues. Between the trimmed V and J ends, which lost 3 bases and 3 bases, there was a span of 14 bases. The germline CDR1 and CDR2 sequences are MGHRA and YSYEKL. CDR3 sequence: CASSQGPDVANEKLFF. The CDR3 DNA reads as TGCGCCAGCAGCCAGGGGCCCGATGTGGCTAATGAAAAACTGTTTTTT.

This clonotype has more than one count but fewer than ten. The chain carries TRBV19 and TRBJ2-7; the match to TRBD2 covers 7 bases. CDR3 length equals 14 residues. V was pared by 1 base and J by 9 bases, with 9 bases of the junction left unmatched. The germline V gene encodes CDR1 LNHDA and CDR2 SQIVND (reference sequence). CDR3 sequence reads: CASSIARGSLWQYF. CDR3 bases: TGTGCCAGTAGTATAGCACGCGGGAGCTTGTGGCAGTACTTC.

This clonotype was observed many times. This chain links TRBV3-1 with TRBJ1-1, with a possible D match to TRBD1 (5 bases). CDR3 size: 13 residues. Per the germline V gene, CDR1 is LGHDT and CDR2 is YNNKEL (reference sequence). The V end lost 10 bases, the J end lost 1 base, and 13 bases lay between the germline ends. The CDR3 coding sequence is TGTGCCACGGGAGTTGGGGGGAACACTGAAGCTTTCTTT. It yields the protein CATGVGGNTEAFF.

This clonotype was seen a handful of times. The rearrangement links TRBV5-1 to TRBJ1-2; 9 positions agree with TRBD1. The CDR3 length is 14 residues. V lost 4 bases, J lost 4 bases, and 5 bases stayed unmatched. Germline V gene lookup returns CDR1 SGHRS and CDR2 YFSETQ. CDR3 nucleotides: TGCGCCAGCAGCAGGGACAGGGAGGGCTATGGCTACACCTTC. It codes for CASSRDREGYGYTF.

The sample holds many counts of this clonotype. The J gene is TRBJ2-1, the V gene TRBV24-1, with 8 bases that match TRBD1. Trimming took 8 bases from V and 8 from J; bases not matched to a gene: 7. Germline-derived CDR1 and CDR2 are KGHDR and SFDVKD. The CDR3 covers 13 residues. CDR3 residues: CATKDRDLDEQFF. In nucleotides, the CDR3 is TGTGCCACCAAGGACAGGGACCTCGATGAGCAGTTCTTC.

About this clonotype itself: A junction boundary mismatches the germline segment, possibly from a read error. This rearrangement joins TRBV7-7 to TRBJ2-5; D possibly corresponds to TRBD2 (6 bases). This CDR3 has 15 residues. Germline CDR1 and CDR2: SSHAT and FNYEAQ (reference sequence). The CDR3 loop reads CASSYRSGGEETQYF. The CDR3 DNA sequence: TGTGCTAGCAGCTACAGGTCTGGCGGGGAAGAGACCCAGTACTTC.

This clonotype came up many times. The V and J genes are TRBV7-6 and TRBJ2-2; tentative D call: TRBD1 (6 bases). There are 14 residues in the CDR3. Germline V gene lookup returns CDR1 SGHVS and CDR2 FNYEAQ. The V and J ends lost 5 bases and 4 bases respectively, with 11 bases between them. DNA of the CDR3: TGTGCCAGCAGCCCAATACAGGGCACCGGGGAGCTGTTTTTT. Amino acid sequence: CASSPIQGTGELFF.

This clonotype appeared a few times. The V and J genes are TRBV3-1 and TRBJ1-1; D ambiguous. Germline V gene lookup returns CDR1 LGHDT and CDR2 YNNKEL (reference sequence). The CDR3 runs to 14 residues. Deletions cut 2 bases from V and 8 bases from J, with 15 bases between. CDR3 coding DNA: TGTGCCAGCAGCCAACCCAACAGAGCCCCGGAAGCTTTCTTT. Amino acid sequence: CASSQPNRAPEAFF.

This sequence joins TRBV19 and TRBJ1-6; tentative D call: TRBD1 (5 bases). The CDR3 extends over 15 amino acids. Trimming took off 3 bases at V and 7 bases at J, with 13 bases between the two ends. CDR1 LNHDA and CDR2 SQIVND come from the germline V gene (reference sequence). The CDR3 region is CASSIADNPNSPLHF. The CDR3 DNA follows: TGTGCCAGTAGTATTGCGGACAACCCCAATTCACCCCTCCACTTT. Complete variable domain (other parts from reference TRBV19 and TRBJ1-6): DGGITQSPKYLFRKEGQNVTLSCEQNLNHDAMYWYRQDPGQGLRLIYYSQIVNDFQKGDIAEGYSVSREKKESFPLTVTSAQKNPTAFYLCASSIADNPNSPLHFGNGTRLTVT.

This clonotype was detected ten times or more. V gene TRBV6-6 combines with J gene TRBJ1-5; 8 bases agree with TRBD1. This CDR3 has 17 amino acids. The germline V gene has CDR1 MNHNY and CDR2 SVGAGI (reference sequence). V trimming: 10 bases; J trimming: 0 bases; junction bases outside the gene matches: 14. CDR3 nucleotides: TGTGCCACACGGACAGGACAGGGAACTTATAGCAATCAGCCCCAGCATTTT. Translated, it gives CATRTGQGTYSNQPQHF.

This chain uses TRBV5-1 with TRBJ1-6, with 7 positions matching TRBD1. Germline CDR1 is SGHRS and CDR2 is YFSETQ. CDR3 length equals 15 residues. The V and J ends lost 0 bases and 9 bases, in that order; junction bases with no gene match: 6. This CDR3 reads CASSLEGQTTSPLHF. The CDR3 DNA reads TGCGCCAGCAGCTTGGAGGGACAGACAACTTCACCCCTCCACTTT. The whole variable domain, filled in from reference TRBV5-1 and TRBJ1-6, reads KAGVTQTPRYLIKTRGQQVTLSCSPISGHRSVSWYQQTPGQGLQFLFEYFSETQRNKGNFPGRFSGRQFSNSRSEMNVSTLELGDSALYLCASSLEGQTTSPLHFGNGTRLTVT.

V gene TRBV11-2 combines with J gene TRBJ1-1; TRBD1 might be the D (5 bases). CDR1 and CDR2 (germline): SGHAT, FQNNGV. This CDR3 contains 18 residues. Trimming shortened V by 1 base and J by 3 bases, and 21 bases separated the two germline ends. For the CDR3, the DNA is TGTGCCAGCAGCTTAGGCCCCCCCGGTATGAGGGGAGACACTGAAGCTTTCTTT. As protein: CASSLGPPGMRGDTEAFF.

The chain employs TRBV12-3 or TRBV12-4 and TRBJ1-4; no firm D call. Trimming stripped 5 bases from V and 0 bases from J, with 10 bases between. This CDR3 contains 15 residues. The CDR3 sequence is CASSDRGATNEKLFF. In nucleotides, the CDR3 is TGTGCCAGCAGTGATCGGGGTGCAACTAATGAAAAACTGTTTTTT.

By proportion, this clonotype is medium-sized (0.01 to 0.1%). V usage is TRBV18 and J usage is TRBJ2-1, with 12 bases matching TRBD2. The CDR3 has 15 amino acids. The germline V gene has CDR1 KGHSH and CDR2 LQKENI. The J segment lost 3 bases and the V segment lost 3 bases, leaving 0 bases of the junction unmatched. The CDR3 sequence: CASSPGLAGYNEQFF. In nucleotides, the CDR3 is TGTGCCAGCTCACCGGGACTAGCGGGCTACAATGAGCAGTTCTTC.

The chain couples TRBV29-1 to TRBJ2-7; D gene uncertain. The CDR3 loop spans 11 amino acids. From germline, CDR1 is SQVTM and CDR2 ANQGSEA. With 4 bases removed from V and 5 bases from J, the gap between germline ends came to 9 bases. In DNA form, the CDR3 reads TGCAGCGTTGCTGCCGCGGACGAGCAGTACTTC. Translated, it gives CSVAAADEQYF.

This clonotype has only a few counts. This chain links TRBV29-1 with TRBJ1-1; D uncertain. Germline lookup yields CDR1 SQVTM and CDR2 ANQGSEA. This CDR3 is built from 12 residues. CDR3 residues: CSATEARNQAFF. CDR3 bases: TGCAGTGCAACGGAGGCCCGGAATCAAGCTTTCTTT.

The chain joins TRBV3-1 to TRBJ1-4; TRBD1 matches 9 bases. Germline values: CDR1 LGHDT, CDR2 YNNKEL (reference sequence). The CDR3 consists of 16 residues. After removal of 2 bases from V and 8 bases from J, the junction contained 9 bases not matched to a gene. Here the CDR3 DNA reads TGTGCCAGCAGCCAAACGGGACAGGGCTCGAGCGAAAAACTGTTTTTT. Residues: CASSQTGQGSSEKLFF.

This clonotype was seen more than once but under ten times. The chain has TRBV20-1 and TRBJ2-7; 7 positions match TRBD2. This CDR3 spans 16 amino acids. V shed 0 bases and J 5 bases; nucleotides not matched to a gene: 13. CDR1 and CDR2 from the germline V gene are DFQATT and SNEGSKA (reference sequence). In DNA form, the CDR3 reads TGCAGTGCTAGAGATCGAGCGGGAAAAGACGGACACGAGCAGTACTTC. Its protein is CSARDRAGKDGHEQYF.

This clonotype was recorded at least ten times. The chain links TRBV9 to TRBJ2-2; D not certain. This CDR3 is built from 14 residues. V was trimmed by 0 bases and J by 7 bases, leaving 10 bases between them. In germline, CDR1 is SGDLS, CDR2 YYNGEE. In DNA, the CDR3 is TGTGCCAGCAGCGTAGGTTCGCCGGTCGGGGAGCTGTTTTTT. This sequence encodes CASSVGSPVGELFF.

This clonotype was seen only a few times. The rearrangement links TRBV6-1 to TRBJ2-3; D perhaps matches TRBD2 (6 bases). Germline V lookup: CDR1 MNHNS, CDR2 SASEGT. Trimming took 6 bases from V and 1 from J, leaving 11 bases between them. The length of the CDR3 is 14 residues. The CDR3 DNA is TGTGCCAGCAGACTACCTAGCGGCACAGATACGCAGTATTTT. The encoded protein is CASRLPSGTDTQYF.